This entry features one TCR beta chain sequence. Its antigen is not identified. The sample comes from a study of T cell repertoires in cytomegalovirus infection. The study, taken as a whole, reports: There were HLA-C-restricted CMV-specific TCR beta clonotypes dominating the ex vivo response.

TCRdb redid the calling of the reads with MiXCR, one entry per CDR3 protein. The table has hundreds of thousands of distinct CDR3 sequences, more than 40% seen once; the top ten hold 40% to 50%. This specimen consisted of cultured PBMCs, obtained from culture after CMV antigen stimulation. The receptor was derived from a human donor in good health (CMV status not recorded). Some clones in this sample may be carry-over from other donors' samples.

As DNA, the CDR3 is TGTGCCAGCAGTCGGGGTCAGGAGTCTGAAAAACTGTTTTTT. Protein: CASSRGQESEKLFF. This sequence joins TRBV28 and TRBJ1-4, with unresolved D. In germline, CDR1 is MDHEN, CDR2 SYDVKM. The CDR3 has 14 amino acids. The V end was cut by 5 bases, the J end by 7 bases, with 14 bases between. Full variable domain (rest looked up from reference TRBV28 and TRBJ1-4): DVKVTQSSRYLVKRTGEKVFLECVQDMDHENMFWYRQDPGLGLRLIYFSYDVKMKEKGDIPEGYSVSREKKERFSLILESASTNQTSMYLCASSRGQESEKLFFGSGTQLSVL.